These 11 T cell receptor beta chains share one sample of origin, sequenced in a study of vaccination effects on CD4 cells after COVID-19. The antigens these receptors bind are not known. Clones were read by immunoSEQ multiplex PCR, and TCRdb kept only the in-frame ones, dropping some. The top ten clones hold around 16% of a sample with around 19,000 clones, around two thirds of them seen once. In the ViraFEST assay, antigen-specific CD4+ clonotypes were identified by expansion after peptide-pool stimulation. Cultured cells yielded isolated CD4+ T cells after approximately nine days. The sequences come from CD4+ T cells from PBMCs cultured with HCoV-229E spike peptides, collected before COVID-19 vaccination. These receptors all come from a human donor who received a COVID-19 vaccine.

This chain links TRBV5-4 with TRBJ1-5, with D perhaps matching TRBD1 (5 bases). This CDR3 has 16 residues. Germline lookup yields CDR1 SGHNT and CDR2 YYREEE (reference sequence). V lost 4 bases, J lost 0 bases, and 14 bases lay in between. CDR3 residues: CASSPTPGSSNQPQHF. As DNA, the CDR3 is TGTGCCAGCAGCCCGACCCCAGGGAGTAGCAATCAGCCCCAGCATTTT. Combining the CDR3 with reference TRBV5-4 and TRBJ1-5 gives the whole variable domain ETGVTQSPTHLIKTRGQQVTLRCSSQSGHNTVSWYQQALGQGPQFIFQYYREEENGRGNFPPRFSGLQFPNYSSELNVNALELDDSALYLCASSPTPGSSNQPQHFGDGTRLSIL.

The V call is TRBV19, the J call TRBJ1-5, with D perhaps matching TRBD1 (6 bases). CDR1 LNHDA and CDR2 SQIVND come from the germline V gene (reference sequence). Trimming stripped 2 bases from V and 6 bases from J, with 11 bases between. The CDR3 covers 14 residues. The CDR3 loop reads CASSIPGGGQPQHF. The CDR3 region has the DNA TGTGCCAGTAGTATACCGGGGGGCGGTCAGCCCCAGCATTTT.

This clone was recorded a few times. The J gene is TRBJ1-5, the V gene TRBV19, with D possibly TRBD1 on 6 matching bases. Germline V lookup: CDR1 LNHDA, CDR2 SQIVND (reference sequence). The CDR3 has 13 amino acids. V shed 3 bases and J shed 4 bases, with 7 bases lying between them. CDR3 loop: CASSMDRNQPQHF. As DNA, the CDR3 is TGTGCCAGTAGTATGGACAGAAATCAGCCCCAGCATTTT.

The rearrangement links TRBV2 to TRBJ2-7; 8 nucleotides match TRBD2. The V gene end was trimmed by 5 bases and the J gene end by 2 bases; junction bases not matched to a gene: 5. This CDR3 has 14 amino acids. CDR1 and CDR2 from the germline V gene are SNHLY and FYNNEI. The CDR3 DNA follows: TGTGCCAGCAGTCGTAGCGGGGTTACCTACGAGCAGTACTTC. Translation: CASSRSGVTYEQYF.

This chain uses TRBV28 with TRBJ2-3; 13 bases are shared with TRBD2. Germline lookup yields CDR1 MDHEN and CDR2 SYDVKM. This CDR3 comprises 15 residues. V gave up 9 bases and J gave up 4 bases; unmatched junction bases: 7. The CDR3 region is CASTSGGARADTQYF. CDR3 in DNA: TGTGCCAGTACTAGCGGGGGGGCCAGGGCAGATACGCAGTATTTT. The full variable domain, with the rest looked up from reference TRBV28 and TRBJ2-3, is DVKVTQSSRYLVKRTGEKVFLECVQDMDHENMFWYRQDPGLGLRLIYFSYDVKMKEKGDIPEGYSVSREKKERFSLILESASTNQTSMYLCASTSGGARADTQYFGPGTRLTVL.

This chain joins TRBV6-5 and TRBJ2-3, with D possibly being TRBD1 (5 bases). CDR3 length: 14 amino acids. Germline V CDR1 and CDR2: MNHEY, SVGAGI. CDR3 amino acids: CVSRGGYSTDTQYF. CDR3 DNA: TGTGTGTCTAGGGGCGGATACAGCACAGATACGCAGTATTTT.

The chain joins TRBV5-1 to TRBJ2-5; 8 nucleotides align to TRBD2. The CDR3 totals 14 residues. Germline V gene data show CDR1 as SGHRS and CDR2 as YFSETQ. The V segment lost 7 bases and the J segment 2 bases; nucleotides outside the gene matches: 7. The CDR3 loop is CASSPGRDQETQYF. CDR3 DNA: TGCGCCAGCTCCCCCGGGAGGGATCAAGAGACCCAGTACTTC.

CDR3 loop: CASKGDPNEKLFF. The CDR3 nucleotides read TGTGCCAGCAAGGGTGATCCTAATGAAAAACTGTTTTTT. The rearrangement joins TRBV6-5 to TRBJ1-4; the D is unclear. CDR1 is MNHEY, CDR2 SVGAGI, per germline. V was shortened by 7 bases and J by 3 bases, with 9 bases between the two germline ends. The CDR3 has 13 amino acids.

The table lists this clone with a count of one. V usage is TRBV11-3 and J usage is TRBJ2-3; 10 nucleotides match TRBD2. Germline CDR1 reads SGHNT; CDR2 reads YENEEA. After removal of 5 bases from V and 6 bases from J, the junction contained 11 bases not matched to a gene. The CDR3 contains 16 residues. The CDR3 region has the DNA TGTGCCAGCAGCCGGACAATAGCGGGGGGTCGGGATACGCAGTATTTT. Its translation: CASSRTIAGGRDTQYF.

This clone was observed a single time. This chain connects TRBV5-5 to TRBJ2-4; no clear D gene. Between the trimmed V and J ends, which lost 2 bases and 1 base, there was a span of 13 bases. The CDR3 totals 16 residues. Per the germline V gene, CDR1 is SGHKS and CDR2 is YYEKEE (reference sequence). The CDR3 reads CASSFLGGGAKNIQYF. CDR3 coding DNA: TGTGCCAGCAGCTTCTTGGGCGGTGGGGCCAAAAACATTCAGTACTTC.

Comments on this clone: Other DNA sequences of this sample code for an identical CDR3. The J gene is TRBJ2-6, the V gene TRBV2; unclear D gene. The germline V gene has CDR1 SNHLY and CDR2 FYNNEI. V dropped 4 bases and J dropped 2 bases, with 0 bases sitting between them. This CDR3 region has 12 residues. CDR3 region: CASSAGANVLTF. Written as DNA, the CDR3 is TGTGCCAGCAGTGCTGGGGCCAACGTCCTGACTTTC.